This T cell receptor beta chain was identified during a study of early T cells in non-severe SARS-CoV-2 infection. Study as a whole: The chains were unpaired, and the sequenced material was bulk RNA from unsorted whole blood. The study's findings and limits: Private and CD4 specificities were missed by VDJdb matching, which favored anti-spike CD8 responses.

In its sample, this clonotype was seen a few times. The antigen is undetermined. Germline CDR1 reads SGHRS; CDR2 reads YFSETQ. The CDR3 spans 17 residues. V gave up 2 bases and J gave up 4 bases; unmatched junction bases: 12. Unique molecular identifiers were affixed to single, distinct cDNA molecules. Each CDR3 protein gets one entry after TCRdb re-called the 5' RACE reads with MiXCR. Here the sample spans roughly 28,000 distinct CDR3 sequences, around 5.9% being singletons. The clonotype was recovered from an adult who was a healthcare worker with PCR-confirmed SARS-CoV-2 infection or an uninfected control (not recorded which). This sequence joins TRBV5-1 and TRBJ2-3, with TRBD1 matching over 8 bases. Sequenced input: whole blood. The CDR3 here is CASSFQGQGQKADTQYF. The CDR3 DNA is TGCGCCAGCAGCTTTCAAGGACAGGGCCAGAAGGCAGATACGCAGTATTTT.